This T cell receptor beta chain was recovered during a study of cytomegalovirus exposure and HLA in healthy donors. Trimming cost V 5 bases and J 6 bases; bases outside gene matches: 9. The V gene's germline CDR1 is SEHNR and CDR2 FQNEAQ (reference sequence). The CDR3 is made up of 15 amino acids. Study-wide results and caveats: The authors assumed roughly uniform sequencing depth across donors for presence/absence analyses.

As concerns this clone: Antigen unknown.

With 60 Vbeta and 13 Jbeta primers, the PCR was carried out. Assay used: immunoSEQ multiplex PCR; TCRdb lists only in-frame clones, some missing. Altogether some 160,000 clones are present, approximately 80% being singletons, with the ten largest covering 2% to 2.5%. Likely unrecorded immune exposures existed in these nominally healthy donors. This sequence joins TRBV7-9 and TRBJ1-5, with TRBD1 matching 8 bases. The material sequenced was PBMCs. The sequence came from a man in his 60s in good health and CMV-seronegative. The CDR3 is CASSTGGQGAQPQHF. DNA of the CDR3: TGTGCCAGCAGCACTGGCGGACAGGGCGCTCAGCCCCAGCATTTT.